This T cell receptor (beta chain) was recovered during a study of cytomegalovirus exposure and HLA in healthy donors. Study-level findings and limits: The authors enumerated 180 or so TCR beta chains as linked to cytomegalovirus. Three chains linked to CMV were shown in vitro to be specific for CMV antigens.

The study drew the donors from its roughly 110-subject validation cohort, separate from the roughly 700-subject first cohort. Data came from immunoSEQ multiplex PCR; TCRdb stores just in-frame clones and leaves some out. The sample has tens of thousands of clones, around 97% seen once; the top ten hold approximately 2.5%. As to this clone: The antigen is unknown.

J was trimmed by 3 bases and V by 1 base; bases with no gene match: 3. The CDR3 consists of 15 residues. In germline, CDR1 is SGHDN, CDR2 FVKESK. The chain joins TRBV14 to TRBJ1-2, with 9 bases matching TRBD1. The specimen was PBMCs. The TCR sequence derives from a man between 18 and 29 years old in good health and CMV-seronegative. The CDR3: CASSQGTGGDYGYTF. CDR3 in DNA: TGTGCCAGCAGCCAAGGAACAGGGGGCGACTATGGCTACACCTTC.